This T cell receptor (beta chain) was captured by sequencing in a study of T cells in Graves' hyperthyroidism and ophthalmopathy. Study-wide results and caveats: Blood held most thyroid clonotypes expanded above 0.001 frequency.

Germline V CDR1 and CDR2: SEHNR, FQNEAQ (reference sequence). This CDR3 is 15 amino acids long. V gave up 5 bases and J gave up 3 bases; unmatched junction bases: 5. Regions amplified from RNA transcripts were the TCR beta CDR3 regions. Researchers ran a first-round RT-PCR on the TCR CDR3 using the HTBI primer set. One entry per CDR3 protein, called by TCRdb with MiXCR from the multiplex PCR reads. The table shows hundreds of thousands of distinct CDR3 sequences, with around 19% occurring only once. Diagnosing involved the use of clinical symptoms, serum thyroxine and TRAb, thyroid ultrasound and orbital computed tomography. Isolation of PBMCs was performed on approximately 10 ml fresh peripheral blood. This clonotype was found a few times. Its specificity is not known.

The receptor comes from a man in his fifties or sixties with Graves' ophthalmopathy. This chain connects TRBV7-9 to TRBJ2-3; TRBD2 matches 10 bases. Sequencing input: blood. The CDR3 bases are TGTGCCAGCAGCCCTAGCGGGAGTTTTACAGATACGCAGTATTTT. This sequence encodes CASSPSGSFTDTQYF.